This T cell receptor beta chain was sequenced in a study of cytomegalovirus exposure and HLA in healthy donors. Study at large: The 110 or so validation repertoires, a later analysis reported, used the same platform as the approximately 700 first-cohort repertoires. Study conclusions and caveats: The authors enumerated around 150 TCR beta chains as linked to cytomegalovirus. Specific recognition of CMV antigens was confirmed in vitro for three chains (all CMV-associated).

TCRdb keeps only in-frame clones here, not all; method: immunoSEQ multiplex PCR. The sample yields some 130,000 clones, nearly 90% seen once. From the 120-subject validation cohort, which was separate from the roughly 620-subject first cohort, the donors were drawn. The germline V and J ends were trimmed by 7 bases and 10 bases, with 13 bases remaining between them. CDR1 is SQVTM, CDR2 ANQGSEA, per germline. This CDR3 contains 10 residues. A remark on this clone: Its specificity is unknown.

V is TRBV29-1 and J is TRBJ1-1; the D is unclear. The sample was PBMCs. This sequence originates from a woman between 18 and 29 years old in good health and CMV-seronegative. In nucleotides, the CDR3 is TGCAGCGCCAGCGAAGAAGTAGCTTTCTTT. The encoded protein is CSASEEVAFF. The whole variable domain, remainder taken from reference TRBV29-1 and TRBJ1-1, is SAVISQKPSRDICQRGTSLTIQCQVDSQVTMMFWYRQQPGQSLTLIATANQGSEATYESGFVIDKFPISRPNLTFSTLTVSNMSPEDSSIYLCSASEEVAFFGQGTRLTVV.